The present T cell receptor beta chain was sequenced within a study of blood T cell repertoires in COVID-19. About the research overall: Acute and convalescent COVID-19 samples came from the United States, Italy and Spain. Nucleic acid was either cDNA or gDNA, and it came from T cells, B-cell-depleted T cells, or PBMCs.

Details on this clone: A read error is possible here, since a much larger clone lies one base away. At the DNA level, this CDR3 is encoded by other sequences in the same sample as well.

CDR3 length equals 17 residues. With 1 base removed from V and 4 bases from J, the gap between germline ends came to 23 bases. The germline CDR1 and CDR2 sequences are SQVTM and ANQGSEA. Per the original data handling: Estimates of nucleated cell counts were drawn from the amplification of reference gene primers. Generated by immunoSEQ multiplex PCR, the TCRdb table keeps only in-frame clones and is missing some. The V and J calls and the clone size are those of that table, but D and trimming were determined from the DNA. The sample records roughly 56,000 clones, roughly 85% being singletons. Sequencing used peripheral blood. The chain has TRBV29-1 and TRBJ2-7; tentative D call: TRBD2 (5 bases). The clonotype was recovered from a human donor in a cohort sampled during active COVID-19. DNA for the CDR3: TGCAGCGTTGAAGTCGGTGGACTCTCCGGACGGACTTACGAGCAGTACTTC. It encodes CSVEVGGLSGRTYEQYF.